The following is a T cell receptor beta chain sequence with its context. The antigen remains undetermined. The assay that was used to sequence DNA from cultured CD4+ T cells was the Oncomine TCR Beta short-read assay. One entry per CDR3 protein, called by TCRdb with MiXCR from the PCR reads. The table lists over 15,000 distinct CDR3 sequences, 44% of them singletons. Time point specified: late sampling 161 to 241 days after vaccination in a few convalescent patients. This sample's treatment: roughly 10-day PBMC culture with coronavirus spike peptide pools or control peptides (ViraFEST assay). With peptide pools, ViraFEST first expanded antigen-specific T cells and afterwards sequenced their TCRs. This specimen comes from a study of vaccination and CD4 T cells after COVID-19. Study-level information: The convalescents included six males and four females, and among them two were Hispanic while seven were Caucasian. Overlapping spike peptides of SARS-CoV-2, HCoV-NL63, HCoV-OC43 and HCoV-229E stimulated the cells. Collection of post-vaccine samples followed dose two by a median approximately 69 days, spanning a range of 14 to 241.

The specimen comprised CD4+ T cells from blood, cultured in vitro, sampled about 7 months after SARS-CoV-2 vaccination. The receptor comes from a human donor who had recovered from COVID-19.

Written as DNA, the CDR3 is TGTGCCAGCAAGGGATCCCGCACAGATACGCAGTATTTT. The encoded protein is CASKGSRTDTQYF. The chain has TRBV7-3 and TRBJ2-3, with unresolved D. The V end was cut by 7 bases, the J end by 1 base, with 9 bases between. This CDR3 is built from 13 residues. The germline gives CDR1 SGHTA, CDR2 FQGTGA.